By sample share, the clone carrying this T cell receptor (beta chain) is medium-sized. Its antigen remains unidentified. Multiplex PCR employing 32 V and 13 J primers generated amplicons of the TCR beta CDR3. TCRdb processed the multiplex PCR reads anew with MiXCR; each CDR3 protein has one entry. The sample lists roughly 15,000 distinct CDR3 sequences, approximately 30% occurring once. This entry belongs to a study of immune heterogeneity within non-small cell lung tumors. Germline V gene data show CDR1 as KGHSH and CDR2 as LQKENI. Trimming left V 2 bases short and J 5 bases short, with 16 bases between. The CDR3 spans 15 residues. TCRs were amplified from approximately 600 ng gDNA of bulk tumor per sample. Several biopsies per primary tumor, spaced far apart, were taken during surgery. Curative surgery was performed on patients who had untreated, newly diagnosed non-small cell lung cancer. Study-wide results and caveats: Within a patient, dominant CDR3 beta clonotypes were shared across sites, though different locations had unique frequent clones.

This TCR was sampled from a woman in her 50s with non-small cell lung cancer. The specimen was lung tumor tissue. The chain uses TRBV18 and TRBJ2-7, with D uncertain. CDR3 residues: CASSPIGRSFNEQYF. The CDR3 region has the DNA TGTGCCAGCTCACCAATCGGTCGATCGTTCAACGAGCAGTACTTC.